This T cell receptor (beta chain) was identified in a study of blood T cell repertoires in COVID-19. Across the whole study: Some COVID-19 samples were acute and others convalescent; all came from the United States, Italy and Spain. In each case, the material was cDNA or gDNA derived from T cells, B-cell-depleted T cells, or PBMCs.

Generated by immunoSEQ multiplex PCR, the TCRdb table keeps only in-frame clones and is missing some. The repertoire holds fewer than 65,000 clones, with around 87% as singletons. The ends lost 3 bases at V and 0 bases at J; junction bases unmatched: 9. From germline, CDR1 is SGHRS and CDR2 YFSETQ. The CDR3 spans 17 residues. Sample: peripheral blood. The clonotype originates from a human donor with acute or convalescent COVID-19. The donor label of this sample is uncertain. This chain uses TRBV5-1 with TRBJ1-3, with 7 positions matching TRBD1. CDR3 amino acids: CASSWDPAGGSGNTIYF. DNA of the CDR3: TGCGCCAGCAGCTGGGATCCGGCAGGGGGCTCTGGAAACACCATATATTTT. The variable domain in full, with the rest retrieved from reference TRBV5-1 and TRBJ1-3, is KAGVTQTPRYLIKTRGQQVTLSCSPISGHRSVSWYQQTPGQGLQFLFEYFSETQRNKGNFPGRFSGRQFSNSRSEMNVSTLELGDSALYLCASSWDPAGGSGNTIYFGEGSWLTVV.